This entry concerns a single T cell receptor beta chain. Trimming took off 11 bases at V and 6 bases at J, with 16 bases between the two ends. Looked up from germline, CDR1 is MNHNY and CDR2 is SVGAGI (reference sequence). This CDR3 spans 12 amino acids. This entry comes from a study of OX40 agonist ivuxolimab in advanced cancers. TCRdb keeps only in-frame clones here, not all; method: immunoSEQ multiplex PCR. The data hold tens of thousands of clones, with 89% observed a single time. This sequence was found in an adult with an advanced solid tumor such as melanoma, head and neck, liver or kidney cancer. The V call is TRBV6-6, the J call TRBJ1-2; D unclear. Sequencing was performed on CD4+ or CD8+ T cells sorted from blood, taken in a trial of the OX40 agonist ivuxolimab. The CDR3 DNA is TGTGCCGTCCTGACGGGGAGGGATGGCTACACCTTC. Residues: CAVLTGRDGYTF.